The next 24 T cell receptor beta chains were all read from a single sample in a study of T cell responses to AZD1222 COVID-19 vaccine. TCRdb's table, derived via immunoSEQ multiplex PCR, lists solely in-frame clones and lacks some. The table lists approximately 220,000 clones, 85% to 95% of them singletons. The source was peripheral blood, collected on day 0 of MenACWY control vaccination. The source of these receptors is an adult in good health.

The chain employs TRBV18 and TRBJ1-1, with 9 positions matching TRBD1. J was trimmed by 2 bases and V by 6 bases; bases with no gene match: 7. The CDR3 sequence is 15 residues long. The V gene's germline CDR1 is KGHSH and CDR2 LQKENI. Written as DNA, the CDR3 is TGTGCCAGCTCCCGAGCGACAGGGGGAAACACTGAAGCTTTCTTT. Translated: CASSRATGGNTEAFF.

This clone appeared once. The chain carries TRBV11-2 and TRBJ2-1; D is uncertain. The germline gives CDR1 SGHAT, CDR2 FQNNGV. The CDR3 consists of 12 residues. The V end was cut by 2 bases, the J end by 6 bases, with 5 bases between. DNA of the CDR3: TGTGCCAGCAGCTTATTGGGCAATGAGCAGTTCTTC. Amino acids: CASSLLGNEQFF.

V is TRBV12-3 or TRBV12-4 and J is TRBJ1-1; D remains unclear. The CDR3 length is 13 residues. V shed 7 bases and J shed 5 bases, with 14 bases lying between them. The CDR3 loop reads CASKAGAGTEAFF. CDR3 coding DNA: TGTGCCAGCAAGGCGGGCGCGGGTACTGAAGCTTTCTTT.

The rearrangement joins TRBV28 to TRBJ1-1, with D possibly being TRBD1 (6 bases). The CDR3 runs to 13 residues. The germline gives CDR1 MDHEN, CDR2 SYDVKM. Trimming cost V 4 bases and J 1 base, with 7 bases left between them. The CDR3, as DNA: TGTGCCAGCAGTTCACAGGGGAACACTGAAGCTTTCTTT. This sequence encodes CASSSQGNTEAFF.

The chain is built from TRBV29-1 and TRBJ1-1; D unresolved. There are 12 residues in the CDR3. V was clipped by 7 bases and J by 1 base, with 10 bases between them. Per germline, CDR1 SQVTM and CDR2 ANQGSEA. The CDR3 nucleotides read TGCAGCGGGACGGACGGGAACACTGAAGCTTTCTTT. Translation: CSGTDGNTEAFF.

The rearrangement uses TRBV7-9 and TRBJ1-2; D gene uncertain. Germline V lookup: CDR1 SEHNR, CDR2 FQNEAQ (reference sequence). V lost 1 base and J 4 bases, leaving 10 bases between the germline ends. This CDR3 has 14 amino acids. The CDR3 DNA is TGTGCCAGCAGCTTAGATGGCAGGAGCTATGGCTACACCTTC. Encoded protein: CASSLDGRSYGYTF.

CDR3 bases: TGTGCCAGCAGCCAAGAGGCGGGTCGAGAAGCTTTCTTT. This encodes CASSQEAGREAFF. V usage is TRBV14 and J usage is TRBJ1-1; D is undetermined. Germline V gene data show CDR1 as SGHDN and CDR2 as FVKESK. The CDR3 is 13 amino acids. Deletions cut 0 bases from V and 8 bases from J, with 10 bases between.

The chain combines TRBV5-6 with TRBJ1-5, with D possibly matching TRBD1 (6 bases). V dropped 5 bases and J dropped 0 bases, with 12 bases sitting between them. CDR1 is SGHDT, CDR2 YYEEEE, per germline. This CDR3 has 15 amino acids. CDR3 residues: CASSSQGYSNQPQHF. CDR3 in DNA: TGTGCCAGCAGTTCGCAGGGGTATAGCAATCAGCCCCAGCATTTT.

The chain recombines TRBV30 with TRBJ1-1, with D possibly TRBD1 on 6 matching bases. The germline V gene has CDR1 GTSNPN and CDR2 SVGIG (reference sequence). The CDR3 runs 15 residues. V lost 2 bases and J 6 bases, leaving 19 bases between the germline ends. In DNA form, the CDR3 reads TGTGCCTGGAGTTTCGGGTTGGGGGGGCGGTCTGAAGCTTTCTTT. This translates into CAWSFGLGGRSEAFF. Drawing the rest from reference TRBV30 and TRBJ1-1, the complete variable domain is SQTIHQWPATLVQPVGSPLSLECTVEGTSNPNLYWYRQAAGRGLQLLFYSVGIGQISSEVPQNLSASRPQDRQFILSSKKLLLSDSGFYLCAWSFGLGGRSEAFFGQGTRLTVV.

J is TRBJ2-3 and V is TRBV7-9; perhaps TRBD1 as D (5 bases). CDR3 length: 12 amino acids. Looked up from germline, CDR1 is SEHNR and CDR2 is FQNEAQ (reference sequence). V lost 5 bases and J lost 11, with 14 bases in between. In DNA form, the CDR3 reads TGTGCCAGCAGCCAAGACAGAGGCGAGCAGTATTTT. Protein sequence: CASSQDRGEQYF.

A single count supports this clone. This sequence joins TRBV19 and TRBJ1-2; D may be TRBD1 (5 bases). Germline CDR1 reads LNHDA; CDR2 reads SQIVND (reference sequence). The CDR3 has 15 residues. Trimming cost V 5 bases and J 0 bases, with 13 bases left between them. The CDR3 DNA reads TGTGCCAGTAGTGACGGGGGTCAATCTAACTATGGCTACACCTTC. It yields the protein CASSDGGQSNYGYTF.

The chain recombines TRBV5-4 with TRBJ2-3; 12 bases are shared with TRBD2. The CDR3 covers 18 residues. J lost 4 bases, V lost 4 bases, and 13 bases had no gene match. Looked up from germline, CDR1 is SGHNT and CDR2 is YYREEE (reference sequence). CDR3 sequence reads: CASSPKYSSGGGADTQYF. In DNA form, the CDR3 reads TGTGCCAGCAGCCCAAAGTACTCTAGCGGGGGGGGTGCAGATACGCAGTATTTT.

CDR3 region: CASSKGGMNTEAFF. As DNA, the CDR3 is TGTGCCAGCTCGAAAGGAGGGATGAACACTGAAGCTTTCTTT. V and J are TRBV6-5 and TRBJ1-1; D not resolved. The length of the CDR3 is 14 residues. Germline values: CDR1 MNHEY, CDR2 SVGAGI. Trimming shortened V by 8 bases and J by 0 bases, and 13 bases separated the two germline ends.

The chain employs TRBV2 and TRBJ1-1; D unclear. The V gene's germline CDR1 is SNHLY and CDR2 FYNNEI. V was clipped by 2 bases and J by 5 bases, with 12 bases between them. The CDR3 is 14 amino acids. The CDR3 coding sequence is TGTGCCAGCAGTGAATTGCAGTTGGTGACTGAAGCTTTCTTT. It is translated as CASSELQLVTEAFF.

This clone was counted only a few times. The J gene is TRBJ1-1, the V gene TRBV7-2, with TRBD1 matching over 7 bases. J was trimmed by 4 bases and V by 4 bases; bases with no gene match: 6. The CDR3 is 14 residues long. Germline lookup yields CDR1 SGHTA and CDR2 FQGNSA. The CDR3 is CASSSTGVSTEAFF. For the CDR3, the DNA is TGTGCCAGCAGCTCTACAGGGGTGAGCACTGAAGCTTTCTTT.

This clone was observed once. The J gene is TRBJ2-5, the V gene TRBV5-4, with 9 positions matching TRBD1. CDR3 length: 16 residues. V was pared by 1 base and J by 4 bases, with 8 bases of the junction left unmatched. Looked up from germline, CDR1 is SGHNT and CDR2 is YYREEE (reference sequence). CDR3 coding DNA: TGTGCCAGCAGCTTGCAGACAGGGGGAAGGGGAGAGACCCAGTACTTC. Amino acids: CASSLQTGGRGETQYF.

The V gene is TRBV10-2, the J gene TRBJ1-2, with 7 bases identical to TRBD1. CDR3 length: 12 residues. V gave up 8 bases and J gave up 8 bases; unmatched junction bases: 8. Germline loops: CDR1 WSHSY, CDR2 SAAADI. DNA of the CDR3: TGCGCCAGCCTGGGACAGCTCCCGGGCTACACCTTC. It yields the protein CASLGQLPGYTF.

V is TRBV30 and J is TRBJ2-1; D could derive from TRBD1 or TRBD2 (5 bases each). V lost 5 bases and J 8 bases, leaving 19 bases between the germline ends. The germline V gene has CDR1 GTSNPN and CDR2 SVGIG (reference sequence). This CDR3 comprises 14 residues. The CDR3 DNA is TGTGCCTGGGGAAGGGCCCGGGGCAGCCATGAGCAGTTCTTC. Amino acids: CAWGRARGSHEQFF.

This chain uses TRBV20-1 with TRBJ2-7; TRBD1 matches at 8 bases. V was pared by 3 bases and J by 2 bases, with 6 bases of the junction left unmatched. Germline CDR1 DFQATT, CDR2 SNEGSKA (reference sequence). The CDR3 length is 14 residues. The CDR3 loop reads CSASRRQGTYEQYF. For the CDR3, the DNA is TGCAGTGCTAGTCGCCGACAGGGGACCTACGAGCAGTACTTC.

V is TRBV7-2 and J is TRBJ1-6; TRBD1 aligns across 8 bases. J lost 7 bases, V lost 2 bases, and 10 bases had no gene match. From germline, CDR1 is SGHTA and CDR2 FQGNSA. There are 17 residues in the CDR3. Here the CDR3 DNA reads TGTGCCAGCAGCTTAAGCGTCCCCGGGGACAGGAATTCACCCCTCCACTTT. Translation gives CASSLSVPGDRNSPLHF.

The chain combines TRBV6-2 or TRBV6-3 with TRBJ1-1; a possible D gene is TRBD1 (6 bases). CDR3 size: 14 residues. V lost 6 bases and J 0 bases, leaving 11 bases between the germline ends. CDR1 is MNHEY, CDR2 SVGEGT, per germline. In DNA, the CDR3 is TGTGCCAGCAGCTTTGGACAGATGAACACTGAAGCTTTCTTT. Translating gives CASSFGQMNTEAFF.

The J gene is TRBJ1-1, the V gene TRBV28; 8 nucleotides align to TRBD1. The CDR3 is made up of 15 amino acids. Per the germline V gene, CDR1 is MDHEN and CDR2 is SYDVKM. Trimming removed 4 bases from V and 4 bases from J; junction bases left unmatched: 8. The CDR3 here is CASSSIQGGVTEAFF. The DNA for the CDR3 is TGTGCCAGCAGTTCCATACAGGGGGGGGTCACTGAAGCTTTCTTT. The variable domain in full, completed from reference TRBV28 and TRBJ1-1, reads DVKVTQSSRYLVKRTGEKVFLECVQDMDHENMFWYRQDPGLGLRLIYFSYDVKMKEKGDIPEGYSVSREKKERFSLILESASTNQTSMYLCASSSIQGGVTEAFFGQGTRLTVV.

The chain uses TRBV7-2 and TRBJ2-1; 9 bases align to TRBD2. The germline V gene has CDR1 SGHTA and CDR2 FQGNSA. V lost 1 base, J lost 4 bases, and 5 bases stayed unmatched. This CDR3 has 16 amino acids. CDR3 residues: CASSLDPSGAYNEQFF. CDR3 DNA: TGTGCCAGCAGCTTAGACCCTAGCGGGGCATACAATGAGCAGTTCTTC.

The gene calls are TRBV11-3 and TRBJ2-1; TRBD1 matches at 7 bases. The ends lost 1 base at V and 5 bases at J; junction bases unmatched: 5. The CDR3 extends over 15 amino acids. The germline V gene encodes CDR1 SGHNT and CDR2 YENEEA. The CDR3 protein is CASSLAQGRNNEQFF. As DNA, the CDR3 is TGTGCCAGCAGCTTAGCACAGGGGAGAAACAATGAGCAGTTCTTC.